A selection of T cell receptor beta chains follows, all from one sample in a study of vaccination effects on CD4 cells after COVID-19. Some clones are missing from TCRdb's copy, which holds only in-frame ones; the method was immunoSEQ multiplex PCR. The sample has more than 65,000 clones; about 80% are singletons. What these receptors recognize is not known. The material was CD4+ T cells from PBMCs cultured with HCoV-229E spike peptides, obtained after COVID-19 vaccination. These receptors all stem from a human donor who received a COVID-19 vaccine. Each CDR3 is given with its conserved first and last residue. The D gene is left open where the match is weak.

cdr3_aa,cdr3_nt,j_call,v_call,d_call
CASSQAPLAGGSSTFQETQYF,TGCGCCAGCAGCCAAGCCCCACTAGCGGGGGGCTCCTCGACATTCCAAGAGACCCAGTACTTC,TRBJ2-5,TRBV4-1,TRBD2
CASGKPGLAGGGTDTQYF,TGCGCCAGCGGGAAACCGGGACTAGCGGGGGGGGGCACAGATACGCAGTATTTT,TRBJ2-3,TRBV10-2,TRBD2
CASSLDPFYNEQFF,TGTGCCAGCAGCCTGGACCCTTTTTACAATGAGCAGTTCTTC,TRBJ2-1,TRBV11-3,-
CASSRTDTQYF,TGTGCCAGCAGCAGAACAGATACGCAGTATTTT,TRBJ2-3,TRBV7-2,-
CATSDLGKPQHF,TGTGCCACCAGTGATTTAGGAAAGCCCCAGCATTTT,TRBJ1-5,TRBV24-1,-
CASSPPGTSGVNEQFF,TGTGCCAGCAGCCCGCCCGGGACTAGCGGGGTCAATGAGCAGTTCTTC,TRBJ2-1,TRBV7-2,TRBD2
CASSSQGPSTGELFF,TGTGCCAGCAGTTCACAGGGGCCCAGCACCGGGGAGCTGTTTTTT,TRBJ2-2,TRBV7-3,TRBD1
CAISESELPDEQFF,TGTGCCATCAGTGAGTCGGAACTCCCCGATGAGCAGTTCTTC,TRBJ2-1,TRBV10-3,-
CASSKDGGNTEAFF,TGCGCCAGCAGCAAGGACGGGGGGAACACTGAAGCTTTCTTT,TRBJ1-1,TRBV5-1,-
CASSQEGGGRNTEAFF,TGTGCCAGCAGCCAAGAAGGAGGGGGCCGAAACACTGAAGCTTTCTTT,TRBJ1-1,TRBV14,TRBD1
CASSGDRETGELFF,TGCGCCAGCAGCGGAGACAGGGAAACCGGGGAGCTGTTTTTT,TRBJ2-2,TRBV5-1,TRBD1
CSVEGQGVNTQYF,TGCAGCGTTGAAGGGCAGGGAGTAAATACGCAGTATTTT,TRBJ2-3,TRBV29-1,-